The TCR beta chain described here comes from a study of beta chain features in type 1 diabetes. Study-level results: TCRB CDR3 length was moderately but significantly reduced in all four CD4+ subsets of Type 1 diabetes patients.

As to this clone: The antigen remains unidentified.

Every bit of the isolated RNA underwent reverse transcription, so sequencing read expressed TCRB transcripts. The method was immunoSEQ multiplex PCR; TCRdb's version includes in-frame clones alone and lacks a portion of them. The data show tens of thousands of clones, with about 50% seen just once and 0.55% to 0.8% held by the top ten. Sequenced input: central memory CD4+ T cells from blood. This clonotype originated in a man younger than 40 with type 1 diabetes.

The CDR3 reads CASSGQGYSYEQYF. Written as DNA, the CDR3 is TGTGCCAGTAGCGGACAGGGGTACTCCTACGAGCAGTACTTC. The chain has TRBV19 and TRBJ2-7, with TRBD1 matching 9 bases. Trimming cost V 6 bases and J 0 bases; bases outside gene matches: 3. The CDR3 has 14 residues. Germline-derived CDR1 and CDR2 are LNHDA and SQIVND (reference sequence). The whole variable domain, remainder taken from reference TRBV19 and TRBJ2-7, is DGGITQSPKYLFRKEGQNVTLSCEQNLNHDAMYWYRQDPGQGLRLIYYSQIVNDFQKGDIAEGYSVSREKKESFPLTVTSAQKNPTAFYLCASSGQGYSYEQYFGPGTRLTVT.